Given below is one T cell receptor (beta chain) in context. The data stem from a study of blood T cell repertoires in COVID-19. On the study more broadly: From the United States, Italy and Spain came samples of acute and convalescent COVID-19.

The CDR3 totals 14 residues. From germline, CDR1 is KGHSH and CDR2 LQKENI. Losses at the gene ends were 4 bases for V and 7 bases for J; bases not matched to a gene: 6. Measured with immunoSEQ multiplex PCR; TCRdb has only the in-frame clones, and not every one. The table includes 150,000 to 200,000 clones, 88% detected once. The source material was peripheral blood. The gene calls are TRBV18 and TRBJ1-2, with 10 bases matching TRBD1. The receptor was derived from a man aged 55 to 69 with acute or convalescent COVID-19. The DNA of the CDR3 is TGTGCCAGCTCACACCGGGACAGGGGATTTGGCTACACCTTC. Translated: CASSHRDRGFGYTF.